What follows are 28 T cell receptor beta chains derived from one specimen sequenced in a study of OX40 agonist ivuxolimab in advanced cancers. The method was immunoSEQ multiplex PCR; TCRdb's version includes in-frame clones alone and lacks a portion of them. The sample lists over 85,000 clones; roughly 91% were seen once. The source material was CD4+ or CD8+ T cells sorted from blood, sampled in a trial of the OX40 agonist ivuxolimab. These receptors came from an adult with an advanced solid tumor such as melanoma, head and neck, liver or kidney cancer.

The chain has TRBV7-9 and TRBJ2-1; possibly TRBD2 for D (6 bases). The germline CDR1 and CDR2 sequences are SEHNR and FQNEAQ (reference sequence). This CDR3 is built from 15 residues. Trimming took 5 bases from V and 7 from J, leaving 18 bases between them. In nucleotides, the CDR3 is TGTGCCAGCAGCGTTGGGGACTTGACCACAAATGAGCAGTTCTTC. It yields the protein CASSVGDLTTNEQFF.

The chain combines TRBV28 with TRBJ2-7; D perhaps matches TRBD2 (6 bases). The V end lost 6 bases, the J end lost 9 bases, and 18 bases lay between the germline ends. The CDR3 totals 13 residues. CDR1 and CDR2 (germline): MDHEN, SYDVKM. The CDR3 DNA is TGTGCCAGCAGGTCGGGACTCCCCCACGGGCAGTACTTC. Protein: CASRSGLPHGQYF.

J is TRBJ2-3 and V is TRBV9; D ambiguous. V lost 0 bases and J 6 bases, leaving 14 bases between the germline ends. Germline V lookup: CDR1 SGDLS, CDR2 YYNGEE. CDR3 length: 15 amino acids. Here the CDR3 reads CASSVAFGSPDTQYF. In DNA form, the CDR3 reads TGTGCCAGCAGCGTAGCTTTCGGTAGCCCCGATACGCAGTATTTT.

The chain has TRBV6-6 and TRBJ1-1, with D hard to call. Trimming shortened V by 1 base and J by 6 bases, and 9 bases separated the two germline ends. The germline V gene encodes CDR1 MNHNY and CDR2 SVGAGI (reference sequence). The length of the CDR3 is 13 residues. CDR3 nucleotides: TGTGCCAGCAGTTACTTGGGAAAAGCTGAAGCTTTCTTT. As protein: CASSYLGKAEAFF.

The V gene is TRBV5-4, the J gene TRBJ2-5; the match to TRBD2 covers 8 bases. V shed 0 bases and J 5 bases; nucleotides not matched to a gene: 3. CDR3 length: 14 amino acids. CDR1 is SGHNT and CDR2 is YYREEE in the germline V gene (reference sequence). This CDR3 is CASSLDGRGETQYF. The CDR3 bases are TGTGCCAGCAGCTTGGACGGGAGGGGGGAGACCCAGTACTTC.

The CDR3 loop reads CASSNQGYEQYF. CDR3 DNA sequence: TGTGCCAGCAGCAATCAGGGTTACGAGCAGTACTTC. This rearrangement joins TRBV28 to TRBJ2-7; perhaps TRBD1 as D (5 bases). Germline loops: CDR1 MDHEN, CDR2 SYDVKM. The V end was cut by 6 bases, the J end by 4 bases, with 10 bases between. This CDR3 comprises 12 residues.

The V call is TRBV9, the J call TRBJ1-1, with 7 bases that match TRBD1. V lost 3 bases and J lost 1; bases outside the gene matches: 6. The germline V gene has CDR1 SGDLS and CDR2 YYNGEE. The CDR3 sequence is 15 residues long. DNA of the CDR3: TGTGCCAGCAGCGCCACAGGGGTGGAGAACACTGAAGCTTTCTTT. Translation: CASSATGVENTEAFF.

This clone was found once. The chain has TRBV6-6 and TRBJ2-5, with 7 bases matching TRBD2. Germline V gives CDR1 MNHNY, CDR2 SVGAGI (reference sequence). This CDR3 comprises 13 residues. V lost 5 bases and J lost 6; bases outside the gene matches: 6. The CDR3 nucleotides are TGTGCCAGCAGTGAGAGCGGGACCCAGACCCAGTACTTC. Translated, it gives CASSESGTQTQYF.

The chain is built from TRBV4-1 and TRBJ2-1; 10 nucleotides align to TRBD2. Germline V gene sequence: CDR1 MGHRA, CDR2 YSYEKL. This CDR3 has 18 residues. The junction had 13 bases not matched to a gene; V was cut back by 4 bases and J by 4 bases. The CDR3 spells CASSREGLATGGYNEQFF. The CDR3 DNA follows: TGCGCCAGCAGCCGAGAGGGACTAGCGACGGGAGGGTACAATGAGCAGTTCTTC.

The V and J genes are TRBV2 and TRBJ2-3, with 9 bases matching TRBD2. With V trimmed by 3 bases and J by 3 bases, 10 bases remained unmatched. This CDR3 has 17 residues. CDR1 is SNHLY, CDR2 FYNNEI, per germline. The CDR3 is CASSEWEASGITDTQYF. DNA for the CDR3: TGTGCCAGCAGTGAGTGGGAAGCTAGCGGGATTACAGATACGCAGTATTTT.

The J gene is TRBJ1-2, the V gene TRBV7-2; TRBD1 matches at 10 bases. The V gene's germline CDR1 is SGHTA and CDR2 FQGNSA. There are 16 residues in the CDR3. V was pared by 4 bases and J by 8 bases, with 13 bases of the junction left unmatched. CDR3 nucleotides: TGTGCCAGCAGCTATATGGGCGGGGGACAGGGGACGGGCTACACCTTC. Translating it yields CASSYMGGGQGTGYTF.

This clone was detected only once. This rearrangement joins TRBV19 to TRBJ2-3; the D gene could be TRBD1 or TRBD2 (6 bases each). The CDR3 contains 16 residues. V lost 0 bases and J lost 6, with 16 bases in between. The germline V gene encodes CDR1 LNHDA and CDR2 SQIVND (reference sequence). CDR3 residues: CASSIDGSGGEDTQYF. The CDR3, as DNA: TGTGCCAGTAGTATAGATGGCTCCGGGGGCGAGGATACGCAGTATTTT. Supplemented by reference TRBV19 and TRBJ2-3, the full variable domain reads DGGITQSPKYLFRKEGQNVTLSCEQNLNHDAMYWYRQDPGQGLRLIYYSQIVNDFQKGDIAEGYSVSREKKESFPLTVTSAQKNPTAFYLCASSIDGSGGEDTQYFGPGTRLTVL.

V gene TRBV29-1 combines with J gene TRBJ2-4, with TRBD1 as a possible D gene (5 bases). Germline CDR1 reads SQVTM; CDR2 reads ANQGSEA. V lost 3 bases to trimming and J lost 0 bases, with 9 bases between them. There are 14 residues in the CDR3. The CDR3 nucleotides read TGCAGCGTTGAGGCAGGGTTAGCCAAAAACATTCAGTACTTC. Translating it yields CSVEAGLAKNIQYF.

The rearrangement links TRBV2 to TRBJ2-2, with 14 bases lining up with TRBD2. The V gene end was trimmed by 5 bases and the J gene end by 6 bases; junction bases not matched to a gene: 2. The CDR3 has 15 amino acids. Germline V gives CDR1 SNHLY, CDR2 FYNNEI. CDR3: CASSWTSGGSGELFF. Here the CDR3 DNA reads TGTGCCAGCAGTTGGACTAGCGGGGGGTCCGGGGAGCTGTTTTTT.

This rearrangement joins TRBV28 to TRBJ1-4, with a possible D match to TRBD1 (6 bases). Germline-derived CDR1 and CDR2 are MDHEN and SYDVKM. The CDR3 is 16 amino acids. V dropped 4 bases and J dropped 7 bases, with 19 bases sitting between them. The CDR3 DNA reads as TGTGCCAGCAGTTCGGGACAACCGGGAGGGGCTGAAAAACTGTTTTTT. Residues: CASSSGQPGGAEKLFF.

V gene TRBV5-1 combines with J gene TRBJ2-7; 11 bases align to TRBD2. This CDR3 is 18 amino acids long. Germline V gene lookup returns CDR1 SGHRS and CDR2 YFSETQ. Trimming at V came to 2 bases and at J to 0 bases, leaving 10 bases not matched to a gene. Here the CDR3 reads CASSLGGIAGGSSYEQYF. Written as DNA, the CDR3 is TGCGCCAGCAGCTTAGGGGGTATAGCGGGAGGGAGCTCCTACGAGCAGTACTTC.

This chain connects TRBV7-9 to TRBJ2-2; the D gene is possibly TRBD1 (6 bases). The CDR3 has 17 residues. Germline CDR1 and CDR2: SEHNR and FQNEAQ (reference sequence). V was shortened by 1 base and J by 6 bases, with 18 bases between the two germline ends. The CDR3 is CASSLGRGTGKAGELFF. The CDR3 region has the DNA TGTGCCAGCAGCTTAGGCCGGGGCACAGGGAAGGCCGGGGAGCTGTTTTTT.

The V call is TRBV5-6, the J call TRBJ2-2; possible D gene TRBD2, 5 bases. The length of the CDR3 is 16 residues. Germline V gene data show CDR1 as SGHDT and CDR2 as YYEEEE. The ends were cut back, 0 bases at V and 6 bases at J, with 15 bases in the middle. The CDR3 DNA is TGTGCCAGCAGCTTGGCACTAGGCCCTATGGCCGGGGAGCTGTTTTTT. This sequence encodes CASSLALGPMAGELFF.

This chain joins TRBV7-3 and TRBJ2-2, with TRBD2 matching 14 bases. Looked up from germline, CDR1 is SGHTA and CDR2 is FQGTGA. The trim removed 2 bases at V and 9 bases at J, leaving 8 bases unmatched. The CDR3 has 17 residues. As DNA, the CDR3 is TGTGCCAGCAGCTTAGGACTAGCGGGAGGCCCGCCGCGGGAGCTGTTTTTT. Protein: CASSLGLAGGPPRELFF. The full variable domain, completed using reference TRBV7-3 and TRBJ2-2, is GAGVSQTPSNKVTEKGKYVELRCDPISGHTALYWYRQSLGQGPEFLIYFQGTGAADDSGLPNDRFFAVRPEGSVSTLKIQRTERGDSAVYLCASSLGLAGGPPRELFFGEGSRLTVL.

This chain joins TRBV4-2 and TRBJ1-1; D unclear. V lost 4 bases, J lost 0 bases, and 12 bases lay in between. Germline CDR1 and CDR2: LGHNA and YNFKEQ. This CDR3 is built from 15 residues. The CDR3 nucleotides are TGTGCCAGCAGCCCCCGGACGGCTATGAACACTGAAGCTTTCTTT. As protein: CASSPRTAMNTEAFF.

This clone showed up just once. The chain carries TRBV19 and TRBJ1-5, with D perhaps TRBD1 (5 bases). The CDR3 runs to 14 residues. Looked up from germline, CDR1 is LNHDA and CDR2 is SQIVND (reference sequence). Trimming stripped 4 bases from V and 0 bases from J, with 7 bases between. The CDR3: CASSRQNSNQPQHF. The CDR3 DNA is TGTGCCAGTAGTAGACAGAATAGCAATCAGCCCCAGCATTTT.

V and J are TRBV20-1 and TRBJ2-7; D ambiguous. The CDR3 consists of 11 residues. Germline V lookup: CDR1 DFQATT, CDR2 SNEGSKA (reference sequence). Trimming stripped 2 bases from V and 0 bases from J, with 2 bases between. The CDR3 nucleotides read TGCAGTGCTAGAATCTCCTACGAGCAGTACTTC. Residues: CSARISYEQYF.

This rearrangement joins TRBV19 to TRBJ2-3; 8 positions agree with TRBD2. The CDR3 runs 16 residues. The V segment lost 0 bases and the J segment 4 bases; nucleotides outside the gene matches: 6. Germline V gene data show CDR1 as LNHDA and CDR2 as SQIVND (reference sequence). The CDR3 reads CASSIDQAGVADTQYF. As DNA, the CDR3 is TGTGCCAGTAGTATAGACCAAGCGGGGGTAGCAGATACGCAGTATTTT.

The gene calls are TRBV7-9 and TRBJ2-7; unclear D gene. The V and J ends lost 0 bases and 5 bases respectively, with 8 bases between them. CDR1 and CDR2 from the germline V gene are SEHNR and FQNEAQ (reference sequence). The CDR3 contains 13 residues. Written as DNA, the CDR3 is TGTGCCAGCAGCTTAGCCCTCTTTAACGAGCAGTACTTC. Translation: CASSLALFNEQYF.

The V and J genes are TRBV5-6 and TRBJ1-5; D ambiguous. This CDR3 region has 14 residues. In germline, CDR1 is SGHDT, CDR2 YYEEEE. The CDR3 protein is CASQLGNSNQPQHF. DNA for the CDR3: TGTGCGTCTCAATTGGGAAATAGCAATCAGCCCCAGCATTTT.

This clone was counted a single time. The genes are TRBV18 and TRBJ2-5; D may be TRBD1 (6 bases). The CDR3 has 15 amino acids. Germline lookup yields CDR1 KGHSH and CDR2 LQKENI. Deletions cut 3 bases from V and 5 bases from J, with 16 bases between. CDR3 sequence reads: CASSPFRTDRETQYF. The CDR3 DNA reads as TGTGCCAGCTCACCTTTTCGGACAGATCGGGAGACCCAGTACTTC.

The chain recombines TRBV28 with TRBJ2-4; D call uncertain. Germline V CDR1 and CDR2: MDHEN, SYDVKM. The CDR3 consists of 12 residues. Deletions cut 2 bases from V and 9 bases from J, with 8 bases between. The CDR3 DNA sequence: TGTGCCAGCAGTTTACCGTGGAGCATTCAGTACTTC. Protein product: CASSLPWSIQYF.

Notes on this clone: Relative to the germline gene, one junction end is altered; a read error may explain this. The rearrangement links TRBV2 to TRBJ2-5; D is unresolved. Germline V gene data show CDR1 as SNHLY and CDR2 as FYNNEI. The CDR3 loop spans 13 amino acids. DNA for the CDR3: TGTGCCAGCAGTGAAGAACTACAAGGGACCCAGTACTTC. Amino acid sequence: CASSEELQGTQYF.